Below are 28 T cell receptor beta chains sequenced from a single sample in a study of cytomegalovirus exposure and HLA in healthy donors. Researchers ran the PCR with 60 Vbeta and 13 Jbeta primers. Using immunoSEQ multiplex PCR, the repertoire was profiled, and TCRdb retains in-frame clones only, with some absent. The sample records about 140,000 clones, around 85% being singletons. Input material: PBMCs. These TCRs come from a man aged 35 to 55 in good health and CMV-seropositive.

In regard to this clone: The junction differs from germline at one of its ends, possibly a read error. The V call is TRBV7-3, the J call TRBJ2-7; TRBD2 agrees at 14 bases. This CDR3 comprises 14 residues. In germline, CDR1 is SGHTA, CDR2 FQGTGA. The CDR3 nucleotides are TGTGCCGGCAGCCCGGGACTAGCGGGGGAAGAGCAGTACTTC. Amino acids: CAGSPGLAGEEQYF.

Of note for this clone: The sample contains more than one DNA sequence encoding this CDR3. The CDR3 sequence: CASSTPGQGNEKLFF. The CDR3 bases are TGTGCCAGCAGCACGCCGGGACAGGGGAATGAAAAACTGTTTTTT. This chain uses TRBV5-4 with TRBJ1-4; 10 bases fit TRBD1. V was clipped by 4 bases and J by 5 bases; unmatched bases: 5. This CDR3 is 15 amino acids long. Per the germline V gene, CDR1 is SGHNT and CDR2 is YYREEE (reference sequence).

The chain uses TRBV11-2 and TRBJ2-7, with D hard to call. Germline loops: CDR1 SGHAT, CDR2 FQNNGV. The CDR3 consists of 13 residues. The V gene lost 7 bases and the J gene lost 3 bases, with 13 bases spanning the gap. CDR3 DNA: TGTGCCAGCACACTAACGTCTTTCTACGAGCAGTACTTC. Translating gives CASTLTSFYEQYF.

The J gene is TRBJ1-1, the V gene TRBV6-5, with D possibly matching TRBD1 (5 bases). The germline V gene has CDR1 MNHEY and CDR2 SVGAGI. The CDR3 loop spans 12 amino acids. The V end lost 4 bases, the J end lost 10 bases, and 13 bases lay between the germline ends. Here the CDR3 reads CASSFGGRRAFF. CDR3 bases: TGTGCCAGCAGTTTCGGGGGGAGACGAGCTTTCTTT.

In its sample, this clone was seen a few times. The chain recombines TRBV5-1 with TRBJ1-5; D call uncertain. There are 16 residues in the CDR3. The germline V gene encodes CDR1 SGHRS and CDR2 YFSETQ. Trimming cost V 2 bases and J 0 bases, with 12 bases left between them. In DNA, the CDR3 is TGCGCCAGCAGCTTAACGACGGGAGGTAGCAATCAGCCCCAGCATTTT. Its protein product is CASSLTTGGSNQPQHF.

The V gene is TRBV11-3, the J gene TRBJ2-3, with 8 nucleotides matching TRBD2. CDR3 length: 16 amino acids. Trimming cost V 1 base and J 6 bases; bases outside gene matches: 9. Germline assignment: CDR1 SGHNT and CDR2 YENEEA. The CDR3 DNA is TGTGCCAGCAGCTTAGGTGGTAGCGGGGTTTCCGATACGCAGTATTTT. Amino acids: CASSLGGSGVSDTQYF.

This rearrangement joins TRBV27 to TRBJ2-7; TRBD1 might be the D (6 bases). With 5 bases removed from V and 2 bases from J, the gap between germline ends came to 19 bases. The CDR3 spans 16 residues. Germline CDR1 is MNHEY and CDR2 is SMNVEV (reference sequence). CDR3 sequence: CASSIMTGGLPYEQYF. CDR3 DNA: TGTGCCAGCAGTATCATGACAGGCGGACTTCCCTACGAGCAGTACTTC.

The V and J genes are TRBV30 and TRBJ2-7; 13 nucleotides match TRBD2. The CDR3 runs 15 residues. With V trimmed by 0 bases and J by 3 bases, 2 bases remained unmatched. CDR1 and CDR2 (germline): GTSNPN, SVGIG (reference sequence). The CDR3 bases are TGTGCCTGGAGTGTAGGACTAGCGGGGGTCTACGAGCAGTACTTC. Its translation is CAWSVGLAGVYEQYF. Looking up the rest from reference TRBV30 and TRBJ2-7 gives the full variable domain: SQTIHQWPATLVQPVGSPLSLECTVEGTSNPNLYWYRQAAGRGLQLLFYSVGIGQISSEVPQNLSASRPQDRQFILSSKKLLLSDSGFYLCAWSVGLAGVYEQYFGPGTRLTVT.

CDR3 loop: CASSQTGAITGELFF. CDR3 coding DNA: TGTGCCAGCAGCCAAACAGGGGCTATAACCGGGGAGCTGTTTTTT. This chain uses TRBV7-3 with TRBJ2-2, with 7 bases matching TRBD1. The CDR3 is 15 amino acids. V shed 5 bases and J 5 bases; nucleotides not matched to a gene: 8. The germline gives CDR1 SGHTA, CDR2 FQGTGA.

This clone was counted once. V gene TRBV28 combines with J gene TRBJ1-6; D is uncertain. This CDR3 is 15 amino acids long. CDR1 MDHEN and CDR2 SYDVKM come from the germline V gene. The V and J ends lost 3 bases and 7 bases respectively, with 13 bases between them. The CDR3 DNA reads as TGTGCCAGCAGTTTCAGCTACGCGGAGAATTCACCCCTCCACTTT. Its translation: CASSFSYAENSPLHF.

This clone was observed once. The DNA of the CDR3 is TGTGCCAGCAGCTCAAGACAGGTAATGAACACTGAAGCTTTCTTT. It yields the protein CASSSRQVMNTEAFF. This rearrangement joins TRBV7-9 to TRBJ1-1; tentatively, D is TRBD1 (6 bases). The CDR3 runs to 15 residues. Germline V gene sequence: CDR1 SEHNR, CDR2 FQNEAQ (reference sequence). V was cut by 4 bases and J by 0 bases, with 12 bases left in between. Full variable domain (missing parts from reference TRBV7-9 and TRBJ1-1): DTGVSQNPRHKITKRGQNVTFRCDPISEHNRLYWYRQTLGQGPEFLTYFQNEAQLEKSRLLSDRFSAERPKGSFSTLEIQRTEQGDSAMYLCASSSRQVMNTEAFFGQGTRLTVV.

This clone was counted between two and nine times. The CDR3 coding sequence is TGTGCCAGCAGCTTATTGAACGGGGCCTACAATGAGCAGTTCTTC. It is translated as CASSLLNGAYNEQFF. The genes are TRBV11-2 and TRBJ2-1; TRBD2 might be the D (5 bases). This CDR3 has 15 amino acids. Germline V gene sequence: CDR1 SGHAT, CDR2 FQNNGV. The germline V and J ends were trimmed by 2 bases and 2 bases, with 10 bases remaining between them. Drawing the rest from reference TRBV11-2 and TRBJ2-1, the complete variable domain is EAGVAQSPRYKIIEKRQSVAFWCNPISGHATLYWYQQILGQGPKLLIQFQNNGVVDDSQLPKDRFSAERLKGVDSTLKIQPAKLEDSAVYLCASSLLNGAYNEQFFGPGTRLTVL.

V usage is TRBV7-9 and J usage is TRBJ2-1; 14 nucleotides line up with TRBD2. Germline V gives CDR1 SEHNR, CDR2 FQNEAQ (reference sequence). This CDR3 is built from 17 residues. The J segment lost 6 bases and the V segment lost 5 bases, leaving 9 bases of the junction unmatched. As DNA, the CDR3 is TGTGCCAGCAGCCCGGGACTAGCGGGAGTAACGGCCAATGAGCAGTTCTTC. It codes for CASSPGLAGVTANEQFF. The whole variable domain, filled in from reference TRBV7-9 and TRBJ2-1, reads DTGVSQNPRHKITKRGQNVTFRCDPISEHNRLYWYRQTLGQGPEFLTYFQNEAQLEKSRLLSDRFSAERPKGSFSTLEIQRTEQGDSAMYLCASSPGLAGVTANEQFFGPGTRLTVL.

This clone appeared a few times. The CDR3 DNA is TGTGCCAGCAGCGTAGCCCCTAGCGGGAATGGAGAGCAGTACTTC. It is translated as CASSVAPSGNGEQYF. This chain joins TRBV9 and TRBJ2-7, with TRBD2 identical over 9 bases. The germline gives CDR1 SGDLS, CDR2 YYNGEE. The ends lost 0 bases at V and 7 bases at J; junction bases unmatched: 8. The CDR3 has 15 residues.

This chain links TRBV2 with TRBJ2-1; 7 bases fit TRBD1. This CDR3 is built from 16 residues. Losses at the gene ends were 5 bases for V and 0 bases for J; bases not matched to a gene: 7. Germline lookup yields CDR1 SNHLY and CDR2 FYNNEI. The DNA for the CDR3 is TGTGCCAGCAGTCGGGGACAGACTGGCTCCTACAATGAGCAGTTCTTC. The encoded protein is CASSRGQTGSYNEQFF. Filled out from reference TRBV2 and TRBJ2-1, the complete variable domain reads EPEVTQTPSHQVTQMGQEVILRCVPISNHLYFYWYRQILGQKVEFLVSFYNNEISEKSEIFDDQFSVERPDGSNFTLKIRSTKLEDSAMYFCASSRGQTGSYNEQFFGPGTRLTVL.

V usage is TRBV5-1 and J usage is TRBJ2-3, with 9 bases fitting TRBD2. The trim removed 0 bases at V and 4 bases at J, leaving 9 bases unmatched. The CDR3 length is 17 residues. Germline CDR1 reads SGHRS; CDR2 reads YFSETQ. Written as DNA, the CDR3 is TGCGCCAGCAGCTTGGAAAGGGCGGGAGGGCCCCCAGATACGCAGTATTTT. Translated: CASSLERAGGPPDTQYF.

V and J are TRBV14 and TRBJ1-2; no firm D call. Germline V CDR1 and CDR2: SGHDN, FVKESK. The V and J ends lost 6 bases and 3 bases respectively, with 17 bases between them. This CDR3 has 15 amino acids. In DNA form, the CDR3 reads TGTGCCAGCAGTCGTCAGGCTGGATTGGACTATGGCTACACCTTC. Amino acids: CASSRQAGLDYGYTF.

This chain connects TRBV9 to TRBJ2-1; D perhaps matches TRBD2 (6 bases). Germline CDR1 reads SGDLS; CDR2 reads YYNGEE. This CDR3 is built from 16 residues. V was shortened by 4 bases and J by 2 bases, with 16 bases between the two germline ends. CDR3 coding DNA: TGTGCCAGCAGCTCCCGGGACTCGGCGGCCTACAATGAGCAGTTCTTC. Translation gives CASSSRDSAAYNEQFF.

Details on this clone: A junction end diverges from the germline sequence, so it may reflect a read error. V usage is TRBV27 and J usage is TRBJ1-1; D remains unclear. Germline V CDR1 and CDR2: MNHEY, SMNVEV (reference sequence). The CDR3 length is 13 residues. The CDR3 region is CASSLSRREGAFF. The CDR3, as DNA: TGTGCCAGCAGTCTATCGAGGAGGGAAGGGGCTTTCTTT.

This chain links TRBV9 with TRBJ2-2; D not resolved. The CDR3 is 13 residues long. Germline loops: CDR1 SGDLS, CDR2 YYNGEE. Trimming took 0 bases from V and 4 from J, leaving 4 bases between them. CDR3 sequence (DNA): TGTGCCAGCAGCGTAGCAGGCACCGGGGAGCTGTTTTTT. It encodes CASSVAGTGELFF.

This clone has only one observation. This CDR3 is CASSPHTGGYTEAFF. CDR3 DNA: TGTGCCAGTAGCCCCCACACAGGGGGTTATACTGAAGCTTTCTTT. The chain uses TRBV19 and TRBJ1-1; 8 nucleotides align to TRBD1. CDR1 is LNHDA, CDR2 SQIVND, per germline (reference sequence). With V trimmed by 6 bases and J by 5 bases, 11 bases remained unmatched. The CDR3 has 15 amino acids. Variable domain in full (rest from reference TRBV19 and TRBJ1-1): DGGITQSPKYLFRKEGQNVTLSCEQNLNHDAMYWYRQDPGQGLRLIYYSQIVNDFQKGDIAEGYSVSREKKESFPLTVTSAQKNPTAFYLCASSPHTGGYTEAFFGQGTRLTVV.

CDR3 sequence: CASSRRLAGGAYEQYF. The CDR3 nucleotides read TGTGCCAGCAGCCGAAGGTTGGCGGGGGGAGCCTACGAGCAGTACTTC. The rearrangement uses TRBV14 and TRBJ2-7; 8 nucleotides line up with TRBD2. This CDR3 is built from 16 residues. Germline lookup yields CDR1 SGHDN and CDR2 FVKESK. V was pared by 4 bases and J by 2 bases, with 10 bases of the junction left unmatched.

The chain is built from TRBV7-9 and TRBJ2-5; 7 bases are shared with TRBD1. After removal of 1 base from V and 7 bases from J, the junction contained 3 bases not matched to a gene. This CDR3 has 13 amino acids. Germline CDR1 SEHNR, CDR2 FQNEAQ (reference sequence). CDR3 sequence: CASSLDRGGTQYF. CDR3 coding DNA: TGTGCCAGCAGCTTAGACAGGGGTGGGACCCAGTACTTC.

This clone has only one observation. The V call is TRBV5-1, the J call TRBJ1-1; 7 bases agree with TRBD1. Germline V lookup: CDR1 SGHRS, CDR2 YFSETQ. This CDR3 is built from 13 residues. The ends lost 4 bases at V and 1 base at J; junction bases unmatched: 1. In nucleotides, the CDR3 is TGCGCCAGCAGCGACAGGGAGAACACTGAAGCTTTCTTT. Translation: CASSDRENTEAFF.

The chain joins TRBV2 to TRBJ1-2; the D is unclear. Germline values: CDR1 SNHLY, CDR2 FYNNEI. The CDR3 is 13 amino acids. The V gene lost 5 bases and the J gene lost 8 bases, with 15 bases spanning the gap. CDR3 protein: CASSSAMGVGYTF. In DNA, the CDR3 is TGTGCCAGCAGTTCCGCGATGGGAGTGGGCTACACCTTC. Combining the CDR3 with reference TRBV2 and TRBJ1-2 gives the whole variable domain EPEVTQTPSHQVTQMGQEVILRCVPISNHLYFYWYRQILGQKVEFLVSFYNNEISEKSEIFDDQFSVERPDGSNFTLKIRSTKLEDSAMYFCASSSAMGVGYTFGSGTRLTVV.

The rearrangement uses TRBV19 and TRBJ1-1, with 7 bases that match TRBD1. Germline V CDR1 and CDR2: LNHDA, SQIVND (reference sequence). Germline trimming cut 5 bases from V and 11 bases from J; bases unmatched to any gene: 11. The CDR3 has 13 amino acids. CDR3: CASSYQGGFEAFF. In DNA form, the CDR3 reads TGTGCCAGTAGTTACCAGGGGGGCTTTGAGGCTTTCTTT.

The chain uses TRBV6-4 and TRBJ2-1; a weak D match, TRBD2 (6 bases). The CDR3 consists of 14 residues. V lost 2 bases and J 7 bases, leaving 12 bases between the germline ends. CDR1 and CDR2 (germline): MRHNA, SNTAGT. The CDR3 sequence: CASSDLTRGNEQFF. CDR3 coding DNA: TGTGCCAGCAGTGACCTGACTAGAGGGAATGAGCAGTTCTTC.

The chain employs TRBV5-1 and TRBJ2-2; 8 nucleotides agree with TRBD2. The CDR3 loop spans 16 amino acids. CDR1 and CDR2 from the germline V gene are SGHRS and YFSETQ. J was trimmed by 3 bases and V by 1 base; bases with no gene match: 5. The CDR3, as DNA: TGCGCCAGCAGCTTGAGGGCCGGGGGGGACACCGGGGAGCTGTTTTTT. This encodes CASSLRAGGDTGELFF.